What follows is one T cell receptor (beta chain) and its context. CDR1 is SGHRS, CDR2 YFSETQ, per germline. The CDR3 has 15 residues. The junction had 10 bases not matched to a gene; V was cut back by 4 bases and J by 7 bases. This PCR relied on a set of 60 Vbeta primers and 13 Jbeta primers. Sequenced by immunoSEQ multiplex PCR; TCRdb stores in-frame clones only, minus some. The specimen's table records approximately 27,000 clones. These data come from a study of cytomegalovirus exposure and HLA in healthy donors. Turning to the study itself: An earlier analysis found around 100 million unique TCR beta sequences from approximately 190 million T cells.

The chain carries TRBV5-1 and TRBJ1-1, with 10 bases lining up with TRBD1. The receptor's source is a man aged 30 to 45 in good health and CMV-seronegative. The sample taken for sequencing was PBMCs. CDR3 residues: CASSPDRGGRGEAFF. In nucleotides, the CDR3 is TGCGCCAGCAGCCCGGACAGGGGGGGTAGGGGTGAAGCTTTCTTT.